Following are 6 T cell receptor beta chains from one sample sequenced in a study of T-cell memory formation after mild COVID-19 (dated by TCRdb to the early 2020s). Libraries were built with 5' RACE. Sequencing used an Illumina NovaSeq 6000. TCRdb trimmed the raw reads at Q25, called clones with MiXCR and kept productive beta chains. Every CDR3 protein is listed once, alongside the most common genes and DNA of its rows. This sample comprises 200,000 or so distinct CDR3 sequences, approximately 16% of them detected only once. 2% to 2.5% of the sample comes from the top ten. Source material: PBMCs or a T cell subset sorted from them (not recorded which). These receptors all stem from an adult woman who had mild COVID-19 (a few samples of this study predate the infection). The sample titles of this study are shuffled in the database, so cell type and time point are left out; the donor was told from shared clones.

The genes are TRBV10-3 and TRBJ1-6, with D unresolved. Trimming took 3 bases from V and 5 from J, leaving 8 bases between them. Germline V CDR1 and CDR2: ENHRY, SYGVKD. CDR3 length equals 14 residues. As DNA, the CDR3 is TGTGCCATCAGTGATGCTTCTAATAATTCACCCCTCCACTTT. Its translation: CAISDASNNSPLHF.

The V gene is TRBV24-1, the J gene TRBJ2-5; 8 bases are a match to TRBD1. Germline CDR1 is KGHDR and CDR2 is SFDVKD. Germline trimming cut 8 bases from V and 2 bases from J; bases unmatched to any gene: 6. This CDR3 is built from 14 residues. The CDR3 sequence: CATKGQEGQETQYF. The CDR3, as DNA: TGTGCCACCAAGGGACAGGAGGGACAAGAGACCCAGTACTTC.

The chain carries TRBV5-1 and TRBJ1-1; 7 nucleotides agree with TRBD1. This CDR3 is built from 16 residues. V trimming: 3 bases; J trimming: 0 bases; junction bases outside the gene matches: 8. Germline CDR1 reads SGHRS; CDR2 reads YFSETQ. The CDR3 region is CASSSKRGQVNTEAFF. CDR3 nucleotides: TGCGCCAGCAGCTCCAAGAGGGGGCAGGTGAACACTGAAGCTTTCTTT.

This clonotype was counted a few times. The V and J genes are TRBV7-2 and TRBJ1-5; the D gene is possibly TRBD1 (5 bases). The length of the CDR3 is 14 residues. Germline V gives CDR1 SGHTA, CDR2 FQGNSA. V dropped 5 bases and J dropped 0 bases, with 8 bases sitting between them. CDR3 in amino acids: CASSPQDSNQPQHF. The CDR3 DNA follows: TGTGCCAGCAGCCCACAGGATAGCAATCAGCCCCAGCATTTT.

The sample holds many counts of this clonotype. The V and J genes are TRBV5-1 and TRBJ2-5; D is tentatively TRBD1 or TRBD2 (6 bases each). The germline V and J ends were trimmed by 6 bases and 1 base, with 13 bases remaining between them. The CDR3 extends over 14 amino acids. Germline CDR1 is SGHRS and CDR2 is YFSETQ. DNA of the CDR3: TGCGCCAGCAAGGGGGGAGGATTCCAAGAGACCCAGTACTTC. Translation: CASKGGGFQETQYF.

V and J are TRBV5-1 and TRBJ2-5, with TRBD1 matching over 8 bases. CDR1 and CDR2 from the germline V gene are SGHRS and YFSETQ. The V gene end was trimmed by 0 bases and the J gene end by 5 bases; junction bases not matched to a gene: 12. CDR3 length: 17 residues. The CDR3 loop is CASSLGGQGAGMETQYF. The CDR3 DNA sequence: TGCGCCAGCAGCTTGGGGGGCCAGGGGGCCGGCATGGAGACCCAGTACTTC.